This TCR beta chain was retrieved from a study of cytomegalovirus exposure and HLA in healthy donors. The germline CDR1 and CDR2 sequences are LNHNV and YYDKDF (reference sequence). The CDR3 has 15 amino acids. The trim removed 0 bases at V and 6 bases at J, leaving 4 bases unmatched. The study ran its PCR with 60 Vbeta and 13 Jbeta primers. The repertoire was sequenced with immunoSEQ multiplex PCR; TCRdb's copy has only in-frame clones and lacks some. Of 130,000 or so clones listed, 75% are singletons. The receptor was isolated from a woman in her thirties or forties in good health and CMV-seropositive. The sample consisted of PBMCs. V gene TRBV15 combines with J gene TRBJ2-2; the match to TRBD2 covers 7 bases. The CDR3 spells CATSRETGGAGELFF. CDR3 DNA sequence: TGTGCCACCAGCAGAGAGACTGGGGGGGCCGGGGAGCTGTTTTTT. Using reference TRBV15 and TRBJ2-2 for the parts outside the CDR3, the full variable domain is DAMVIQNPRYQVTQFGKPVTLSCSQTLNHNVMYWYQQKSSQAPKLLFHYYDKDFNNEADTPDNFQSRRPNTSFCFLDIRSPGLGDTAMYLCATSRETGGAGELFFGEGSRLTVL.